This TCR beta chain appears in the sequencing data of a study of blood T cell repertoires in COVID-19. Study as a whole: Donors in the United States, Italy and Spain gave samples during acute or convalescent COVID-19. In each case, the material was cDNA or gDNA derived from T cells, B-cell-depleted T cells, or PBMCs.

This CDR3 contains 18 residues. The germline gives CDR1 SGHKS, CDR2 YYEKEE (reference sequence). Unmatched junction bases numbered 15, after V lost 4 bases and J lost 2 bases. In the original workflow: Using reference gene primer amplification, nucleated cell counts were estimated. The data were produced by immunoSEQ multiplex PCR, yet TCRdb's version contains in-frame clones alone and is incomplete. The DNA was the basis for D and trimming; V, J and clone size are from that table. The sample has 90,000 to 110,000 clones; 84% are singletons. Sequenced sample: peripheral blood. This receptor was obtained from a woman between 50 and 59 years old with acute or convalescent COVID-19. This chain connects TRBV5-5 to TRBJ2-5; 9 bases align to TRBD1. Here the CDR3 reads CASSVSGTGYSGQETQYF. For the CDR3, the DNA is TGTGCCAGCAGCGTATCCGGGACAGGGTATTCCGGTCAAGAGACCCAGTACTTC. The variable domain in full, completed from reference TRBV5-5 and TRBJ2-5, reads DAGVTQSPTHLIKTRGQQVTLRCSPISGHKSVSWYQQVLGQGPQFIFQYYEKEERGRGNFPDRFSARQFPNYSSELNVNALLLGDSALYLCASSVSGTGYSGQETQYFGPGTRLLVL.